The following is a T cell receptor (beta chain) sequence with its context. The time point was: pretreatment peripheral blood. Some clones are missing from TCRdb's copy, which holds only in-frame ones; the method was immunoSEQ multiplex PCR. The sample consists of about 52,000 clones, roughly 80% of them appearing once. This entry belongs to a study of PD-L1 blockade in urothelial cancer. Background on the study: Patients' atezolizumab regimen, 1,200 mg intravenously every 3 weeks, began at some point between 2013 and 2015.

The CDR3 is 14 amino acids. V was pared by 2 bases and J by 2 bases, with 7 bases between. Germline-derived CDR1 and CDR2 are SGHNT and YENEEA. V is TRBV11-3 and J is TRBJ2-4, with D unresolved. This TCR came from a man aged 70 or older with urothelial cancer. The sample consisted of PBMCs, taken around atezolizumab (anti-PD-L1) treatment. DNA of the CDR3: TGTGCCAGCAGCTTAAGAGGAACCAAAAACATTCAGTACTTC. This sequence encodes CASSLRGTKNIQYF.